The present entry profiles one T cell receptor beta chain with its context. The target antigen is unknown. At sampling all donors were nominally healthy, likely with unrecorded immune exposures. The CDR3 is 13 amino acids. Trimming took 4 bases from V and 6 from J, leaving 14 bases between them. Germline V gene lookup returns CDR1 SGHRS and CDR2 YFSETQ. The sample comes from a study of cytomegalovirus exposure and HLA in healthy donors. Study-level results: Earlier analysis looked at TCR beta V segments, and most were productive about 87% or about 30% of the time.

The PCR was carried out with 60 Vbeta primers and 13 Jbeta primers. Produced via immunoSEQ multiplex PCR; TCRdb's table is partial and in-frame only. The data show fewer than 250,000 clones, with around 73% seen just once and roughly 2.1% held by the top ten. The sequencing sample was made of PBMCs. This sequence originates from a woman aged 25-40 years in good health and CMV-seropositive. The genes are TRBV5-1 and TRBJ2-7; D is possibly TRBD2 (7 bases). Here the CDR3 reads CASSTAGAAEQYF. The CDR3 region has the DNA TGCGCCAGCAGCACGGCGGGGGCGGCCGAGCAGTACTTC.